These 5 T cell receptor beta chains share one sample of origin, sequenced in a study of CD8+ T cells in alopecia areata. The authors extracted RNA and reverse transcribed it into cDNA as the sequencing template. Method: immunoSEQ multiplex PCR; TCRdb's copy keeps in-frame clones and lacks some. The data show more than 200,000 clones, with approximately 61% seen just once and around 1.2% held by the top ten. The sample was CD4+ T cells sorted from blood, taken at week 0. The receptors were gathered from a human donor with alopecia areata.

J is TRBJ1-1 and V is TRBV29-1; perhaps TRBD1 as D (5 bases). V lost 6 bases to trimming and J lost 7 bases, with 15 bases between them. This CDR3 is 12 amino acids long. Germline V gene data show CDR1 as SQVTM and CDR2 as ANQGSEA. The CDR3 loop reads CSVAGPDSEAFF. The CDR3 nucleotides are TGCAGCGTAGCGGGACCCGACAGTGAAGCTTTCTTT.

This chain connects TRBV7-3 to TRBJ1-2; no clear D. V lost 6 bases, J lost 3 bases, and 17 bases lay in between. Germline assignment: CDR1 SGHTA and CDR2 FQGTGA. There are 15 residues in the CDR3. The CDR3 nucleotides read TGTGCCAGCAGTCCCCAGTCGGGCGGACACTATGGCTACACCTTC. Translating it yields CASSPQSGGHYGYTF.

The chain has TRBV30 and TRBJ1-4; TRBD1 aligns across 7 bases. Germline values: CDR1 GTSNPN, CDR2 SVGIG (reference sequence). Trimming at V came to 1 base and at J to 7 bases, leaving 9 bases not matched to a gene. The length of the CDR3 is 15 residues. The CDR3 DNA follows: TGTGCCTGGAGTGCGAGACAGGGACGGCGTGAAAAACTGTTTTTT. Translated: CAWSARQGRREKLFF.

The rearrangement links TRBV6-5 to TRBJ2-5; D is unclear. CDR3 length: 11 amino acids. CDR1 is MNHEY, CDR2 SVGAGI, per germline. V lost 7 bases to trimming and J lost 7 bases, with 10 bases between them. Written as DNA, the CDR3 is TGTGCCAGCACCCAGGCTGGGACCCAGTACTTC. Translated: CASTQAGTQYF.

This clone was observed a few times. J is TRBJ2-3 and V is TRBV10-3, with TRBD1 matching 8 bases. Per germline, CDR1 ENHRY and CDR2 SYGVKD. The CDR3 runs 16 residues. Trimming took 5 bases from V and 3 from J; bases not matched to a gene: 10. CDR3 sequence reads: CAISTEDRVGTDTQYF. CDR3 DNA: TGTGCCATCAGTACAGAGGACAGGGTCGGGACAGATACGCAGTATTTT.